The T cell receptor (beta chain) described here comes from a study of CD8+ T cells in alopecia areata. V was cut by 4 bases and J by 5 bases, with 12 bases left in between. CDR3 length equals 13 residues. Germline loops: CDR1 MNHEY, CDR2 SVGAGI. The sequencing template was cDNA reverse transcribed from extracted RNA. The table came from immunoSEQ multiplex PCR; TCRdb's copy has only in-frame clones and leaves some out. The table shows about 210,000 clones, with 43% occurring only once. This clone was observed a handful of times. Specified treatment: oral pan-JAK inhibitor, 5-10 mg twice daily. This receptor was obtained from a human donor with alopecia areata. The J gene is TRBJ2-7, the V gene TRBV6-5, with a weak D call TRBD1 (6 bases). The sequencing used CD4+ T cells sorted from blood, collected between weeks 36 and 40, from a patient treated with tofacitinib. CDR3 amino acids: CASSFAQGNEQYF. The DNA for the CDR3 is TGTGCCAGCAGTTTTGCACAGGGCAACGAGCAGTACTTC.